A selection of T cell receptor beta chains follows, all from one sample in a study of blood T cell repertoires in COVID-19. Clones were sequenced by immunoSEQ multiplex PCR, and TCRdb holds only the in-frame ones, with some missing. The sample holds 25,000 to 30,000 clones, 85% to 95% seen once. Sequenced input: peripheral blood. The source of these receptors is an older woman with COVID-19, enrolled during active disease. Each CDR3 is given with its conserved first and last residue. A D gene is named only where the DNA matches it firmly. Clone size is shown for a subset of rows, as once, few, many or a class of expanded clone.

CASSQDPAGAKNEQFF TGTGCCAGCAGCCAAGATCCGGCGGGAGCCAAAAATGAGCAGTTCTTC TRBV4-2 once TRBD2 TRBJ2-1
CASSDGSAHEQFF TGTGCCAGCAGTGACGGGAGCGCGCATGAGCAGTTCTTC TRBV28 NA NA TRBJ2-1
CASSLVAAGGYNEQFF TGTGCCAGCAGCTTAGTGGCGGCGGGAGGTTACAATGAGCAGTTCTTC TRBV7-9 NA TRBD2 TRBJ2-1
CASSRGGREFEQYF TGTGCCAGCAGTCGGGGCGGGCGGGAGTTCGAGCAGTACTTC TRBV6-5 NA TRBD2 TRBJ2-7
CAWSNQETQYF TGTGCCTGGAGCAACCAAGAGACCCAGTACTTC TRBV30 NA NA TRBJ2-5
CASSLRRDDYTF TGTGCCAGCAGTTTACGGAGGGATGACTACACCTTC TRBV12-3/TRBV12-4 NA NA TRBJ1-2
CASSPRWSVELFF TGTGCCAGCAGTCCCCGGTGGAGCGTGGAGCTGTTTTTT TRBV28 NA NA TRBJ2-2
CASSLDMNTEAFF TGTGCCAGCAGCCTCGACATGAACACTGAAGCTTTCTTT TRBV11-3 NA NA TRBJ1-1
CASSPGQGETQYF TGTGCCAGCTCACCAGGGCAGGGAGAGACCCAGTACTTC TRBV18 NA NA TRBJ2-5
CASRQGVGETQYF TGTGCCAGCAGACAGGGGGTCGGAGAGACCCAGTACTTC TRBV25-1 NA TRBD1 TRBJ2-5
CASSTGEHEKLFF TGTGCCAGCAGCACAGGGGAACATGAAAAACTGTTTTTT TRBV5-4 once TRBD1 TRBJ1-4
CASKVQGGETQYF TGTGCCAGCAAAGTTCAGGGGGGAGAGACCCAGTACTTC TRBV28 NA NA TRBJ2-5
CASLARGYPYEQYF TGTGCCAGCCTCGCCAGGGGGTACCCCTACGAGCAGTACTTC TRBV6-5 NA TRBD1 TRBJ2-7
CSVGSSVGRENIQYF TGCAGCGTTGGTTCTTCAGTCGGCAGGGAAAACATTCAGTACTTC TRBV29-1 NA NA TRBJ2-4
CASSSNRGSGEQYF TGTGCCAGCAGCTCTAACAGGGGGTCGGGGGAGCAGTACTTC TRBV5-4 NA TRBD1 TRBJ2-7
CASSQDGGDSYEQYF TGTGCCAGCAGCCAAGACGGGGGTGACTCCTACGAGCAGTACTTC TRBV4-2 NA NA TRBJ2-7
CASMGGARVGETQYF TGTGCCAGCATGGGGGGGGCGAGGGTCGGAGAGACCCAGTACTTC TRBV2 once NA TRBJ2-5
CASRLGQLSGNTIYF TGTGCCAGCAGGCTCGGACAGCTCTCTGGAAACACCATATATTTT TRBV2 NA NA TRBJ1-3
CASSYGGAWYNEQFF TGTGCCAGCAGTTATGGGGGGGCATGGTACAATGAGCAGTTCTTC TRBV6-5 NA NA TRBJ2-1
CASSAPGSEKLFF TGTGCCAGCAGCGCCCCAGGCAGTGAAAAACTGTTTTTT TRBV9 NA NA TRBJ1-4
CASSPREGAGAKNIQYF TGTGCCAGCAGCCCCCGTGAGGGGGCGGGAGCCAAAAACATTCAGTACTTC TRBV7-9 NA TRBD1 TRBJ2-4
CASSSYNSGRNTGELFF TGTGCCAGTAGCAGTTATAATAGCGGGAGGAACACCGGGGAGCTGTTTTTT TRBV19 NA TRBD2 TRBJ2-2
CASSAPGRPEGGYTF TGTGCCAGCAGTGCCCCGGGACGCCCGGAGGGTGGCTACACCTTC TRBV28 NA NA TRBJ1-2
CATGTGLGLGYTF TGTGCCACCGGGACAGGGTTGGGGTTAGGCTACACCTTC TRBV28 NA TRBD1 TRBJ1-2
CASSIDPQRVHNEQFF TGTGCCAGTAGTATAGATCCTCAGCGGGTACACAATGAGCAGTTCTTC TRBV19 once NA TRBJ2-1
CASRVGTGGALAGYNEQFF TGTGCCAGCAGGGTCGGGACAGGGGGGGCACTAGCGGGATACAATGAGCAGTTCTTC TRBV7-8 NA NA TRBJ2-1
CATSRRTVLYGYTF TGTGCCACCAGCAGGCGGACAGTCCTCTATGGCTACACCTTC TRBV15 once NA TRBJ1-2
CASSDSGAYEQYF TGTGCCAGCTCCGATAGCGGGGCCTACGAGCAGTACTTC TRBV7-9 once TRBD2 TRBJ2-7
CASSQDILAGLGTEAFF TGCGCCAGCAGCCAAGATATCTTAGCGGGGCTGGGCACTGAAGCTTTCTTT TRBV4-3 NA NA TRBJ1-1
CASSLDWAGATEAFF TGCGCCAGCAGCTTGGATTGGGCAGGGGCCACTGAAGCTTTCTTT TRBV5-1 NA NA TRBJ1-1
CASSVTGMNTEAFF TGTGCCAGCAGCGTAACAGGGATGAACACTGAAGCTTTCTTT TRBV9 NA NA TRBJ1-1
CASGRSGGDREYGYTF TGTGCCAGCGGGCGTTCCGGGGGGGACAGGGAATATGGCTACACCTTC TRBV9 NA TRBD1 TRBJ1-2
CAWSRHRSSYNEQFF TGTGCCTGGAGTCGACACAGGAGCTCCTACAATGAGCAGTTCTTC TRBV30 NA NA TRBJ2-1
CAWSVAVYGYTF TGTGCCTGGAGTGTCGCGGTCTATGGCTACACCTTC TRBV30 NA NA TRBJ1-2
CASSPGETQYF TGTGCCAGCAGCCCAGGGGAGACCCAGTACTTC TRBV7-2 NA NA TRBJ2-5
CSVGDSNQPQHF TGCAGCGTGGGAGATAGCAATCAGCCCCAGCATTTT TRBV29-1 NA NA TRBJ1-5
CASSYGLAGAYEQYF TGTGCCAGCAGCTACGGACTAGCGGGAGCTTACGAGCAGTACTTC TRBV6-5 NA TRBD2 TRBJ2-7
CASSYSSRGSFAKNIQYF TGTGCCAGCAGTTATTCGTCCCGGGGGTCGTTCGCCAAAAACATTCAGTACTTC TRBV6-2/TRBV6-3 NA NA TRBJ2-4
CASSQDVGLYGYTF TGTGCCAGTAGTCAGGACGTAGGACTCTATGGCTACACCTTC TRBV19 NA NA TRBJ1-2
CASSFSGSTGELFF TGTGCCAGCAGCTTTAGCGGGAGCACCGGGGAGCTGTTTTTT TRBV11-2 NA TRBD2 TRBJ2-2
CASSATIYEQYF TGTGCCAGCAGTGCGACAATCTACGAGCAGTACTTC TRBV2 NA NA TRBJ2-7
CAIKREGGTYNEQFF TGTGCCATCAAGCGGGAGGGTGGGACCTACAATGAGCAGTTCTTC TRBV10-3 once TRBD2 TRBJ2-1
CASSETGQGVVQPQHF TGTGCCAGCAGTGAGACTGGACAGGGGGTGGTTCAGCCCCAGCATTTT TRBV2 NA TRBD1 TRBJ1-5
CASSDGTFPYTEAFF TGTGCCAGCAGCGACGGGACTTTTCCCTACACTGAAGCTTTCTTT TRBV7-9 NA NA TRBJ1-1
CASSSRLAESTDTQYF TGTGCCAGCAGCTCTCGACTAGCGGAGAGCACAGATACGCAGTATTTT TRBV7-9 NA TRBD2 TRBJ2-3